These 13 T cell receptor beta chains share one sample of origin, sequenced in a study of response to subunit inactivated influenza vaccine (dated by TCRdb to 2016 to 2019). The library was produced with RT-PCR. Sequencing was performed on an Illumina HiSeq 2500. TCRdb reanalyzed the raw reads on its own, using fastp at Q25 for trimming and MiXCR for clone calling, and kept in-frame beta chains. Identical CDR3 protein sequences are pooled into one entry, listed with their most common genes and DNA. This sample lists 450,000 to 600,000 distinct CDR3 sequences; 6.5% to 8% were detected once. The top ten constitute roughly 13% of the sample. Sequencing was performed on PBMCs from blood, taken approximately 25 months after vaccination. The source of these receptors is a man aged 50 to 75 who received an inactivated influenza vaccine. Donor details come from another sample of the same person, matched by shared clones.

This clonotype was recorded at least ten times. This rearrangement joins TRBV12-3 or TRBV12-4 to TRBJ1-1, with D tentatively TRBD1 (6 bases). The CDR3 consists of 14 residues. Trimming left V 4 bases short and J 1 base short, with 10 bases between. CDR3 sequence reads: CASSSTGSNTEAFF. CDR3 DNA: TGTGCCAGCAGTTCTACAGGGTCGAACACTGAAGCTTTCTTT.

This clonotype was detected ten times or more. V usage is TRBV12-3 or TRBV12-4 and J usage is TRBJ2-7; D could derive from TRBD1 or TRBD2 (5 bases each). Trimming cost V 9 bases and J 4 bases, with 10 bases left between them. There are 11 residues in the CDR3. CDR3 amino acids: CASKRGYEQYF. DNA of the CDR3: TGTGCCAGTAAGAGGGGTTACGAGCAGTACTTC.

There are a few counts of this clonotype. This sequence joins TRBV10-3 and TRBJ2-1, with 7 bases lining up with TRBD1. CDR1 is ENHRY, CDR2 SYGVKD, per germline. The CDR3 has 14 residues. J lost 8 bases, V lost 6 bases, and 10 bases had no gene match. CDR3 region: CAIRRDSPSDEQFF. CDR3 nucleotide sequence: TGTGCCATCAGGAGGGACAGCCCATCGGATGAGCAGTTCTTC.

The chain couples TRBV6-5 to TRBJ1-2, with 9 bases matching TRBD1. Per the germline V gene, CDR1 is MNHEY and CDR2 is SVGAGI. V lost 4 bases and J lost 4; bases outside the gene matches: 10. The CDR3 runs 16 residues. This CDR3 reads CASSFGDRANLYGYTF. The CDR3 DNA is TGTGCCAGCAGTTTCGGGGACAGGGCTAACCTCTATGGCTACACCTTC.

Many counts were recorded for this clonotype. This chain links TRBV7-2 with TRBJ1-3; TRBD1 aligns across 7 bases. Germline loops: CDR1 SGHTA, CDR2 FQGNSA. The CDR3 loop spans 19 amino acids. The ends lost 1 base at V and 2 bases at J; junction bases unmatched: 14. The CDR3 is CASSLGFTDRLRTGNTIYF. CDR3 sequence (DNA): TGTGCCAGCAGCTTAGGCTTTACGGACAGGCTGAGGACTGGAAACACCATATATTTT.

This clonotype appeared many times. The rearrangement joins TRBV2 to TRBJ2-7; D is possibly TRBD1 (5 bases). Trimming left V 0 bases short and J 6 bases short, with 6 bases between. The CDR3 spans 12 residues. The germline gives CDR1 SNHLY, CDR2 FYNNEI. DNA of the CDR3: TGTGCCAGCAGTGAAGCCAGGGTCGAGCAGTACTTC. This gives the protein CASSEARVEQYF.

The chain combines TRBV11-2 with TRBJ1-4; a possible D gene is TRBD1 (5 bases). This CDR3 has 18 residues. V was shortened by 2 bases and J by 3 bases, with 19 bases between the two germline ends. Germline V lookup: CDR1 SGHAT, CDR2 FQNNGV. CDR3 nucleotides: TGTGCCAGCAGCTTATGGGGCCCCGTCGGGACTCCTAATGAAAAACTGTTTTTT. Its protein is CASSLWGPVGTPNEKLFF.

In its sample, this clonotype was seen a few times. V and J are TRBV11-1 and TRBJ1-5, with D tentatively TRBD1 (6 bases). Between the trimmed V and J ends, which lost 1 base and 4 bases, there was a span of 20 bases. Germline loops: CDR1 SGHAT, CDR2 FQDESV (reference sequence). This CDR3 is 18 amino acids long. CDR3 in amino acids: CASSLVVDSRGGNQPQHF. The CDR3 nucleotides are TGTGCCAGCAGCTTAGTTGTGGACAGTCGGGGTGGTAATCAGCCCCAGCATTTT.

This clonotype was counted a few times. The V gene is TRBV25-1, the J gene TRBJ1-1, with 7 bases fitting TRBD1. Germline-derived CDR1 and CDR2 are MGHDK and SYGVNS. V trimming: 2 bases; J trimming: 4 bases; junction bases outside the gene matches: 19. This CDR3 spans 19 amino acids. For the CDR3, the DNA is TGTGCCAGCAGTGAAGATAGTTTACAGGGGTATATTCTGGGCACTGAAGCTTTCTTT. This encodes CASSEDSLQGYILGTEAFF.

As for this clonotype: This may be a read error, as it is one base from a much larger clone. The CDR3 protein is CASSLQAGDGTGELFF. CDR3 nucleotide sequence: TGTGCCAGCAGTCTTCAGGCGGGAGACGGAACCGGGGAGCTGTTTTTT. This chain joins TRBV12-3 or TRBV12-4 and TRBJ2-2; 7 positions agree with TRBD2. The V and J ends lost 5 bases and 5 bases, in that order; junction bases with no gene match: 11. This CDR3 is built from 16 residues.

The rearrangement joins TRBV29-1 to TRBJ2-2; 8 bases align to TRBD1. Germline V gives CDR1 SQVTM, CDR2 ANQGSEA. V lost 4 bases and J lost 0; bases outside the gene matches: 1. The CDR3 sequence is 14 residues long. The CDR3 sequence is CSVGQGTNTGELFF. The CDR3 DNA sequence: TGCAGCGTTGGACAGGGGACGAACACCGGGGAGCTGTTTTTT.

In this sample, this clonotype turned up a few times. The chain combines TRBV14 with TRBJ2-3; TRBD2 aligns across 7 bases. V was clipped by 4 bases and J by 5 bases; unmatched bases: 12. CDR1 and CDR2 (germline): SGHDN, FVKESK. The CDR3 runs 16 residues. The CDR3 region has the DNA TGTGCCAGCAGCCGGGAAGCGGGACGGGCGAGAGATACGCAGTATTTT. The encoded protein is CASSREAGRARDTQYF.

The V gene is TRBV20-1, the J gene TRBJ2-1; D is unclear. The CDR3 sequence is 13 residues long. CDR1 and CDR2 from the germline V gene are DFQATT and SNEGSKA (reference sequence). The V gene lost 3 bases and the J gene lost 4 bases, with 10 bases spanning the gap. The CDR3 reads CSARGANYNEQFF. CDR3 DNA sequence: TGCAGTGCTAGGGGCGCGAATTACAATGAGCAGTTCTTC.